This T cell receptor beta chain was identified in a study of neurological immune-mediated disorders. The sample holds many counts of this clonotype. Each CDR3 protein is one row after TCRdb ran MiXCR on the 5' RACE reads. The sample has about 33,000 distinct CDR3 sequences; about 1.6% are singletons. The germline CDR1 and CDR2 sequences are MNHEY and SVGEGT. The CDR3 runs to 14 residues. Trimming took off 0 bases at V and 5 bases at J, with 10 bases between the two ends. The source of this sequence is a woman younger than 45 with multiple sclerosis. The sequenced sample consisted of PBMCs. V is TRBV6-2 or TRBV6-3 and J is TRBJ1-1; possible D gene TRBD1, 5 bases. The CDR3 loop is CASSYSGVRTEAFF. The CDR3 DNA follows: TGTGCCAGCAGTTACTCGGGGGTACGGACTGAAGCTTTCTTT.